These T cell receptor beta chains were read from a single sample in a study of T cells in narcolepsy. TCRdb's copy holds only in-frame clones and misses some; the assay was immunoSEQ multiplex PCR. The repertoire holds 20,000 to 30,000 clones, with just over 60% as singletons. Sequenced: memory (CD45RA-) CD4+ T cells from blood. The source is a human donor in good health. Each CDR3 is given with its conserved first and last residue. Each record gives: V gene, D gene, CDR3 protein. A D gene is named only where the DNA matches it firmly.

>TRBV19|-
CASSIRGLGAVNEQFF
>TRBV20-1|-
CSAAFGNIQYF
>TRBV19|-
CASSASLANYGYTF
>TRBV5-1|-
CASSRMENTEAFF
>TRBV6-6|TRBD2
CASRLAGGELFF
>TRBV2|-
CASTRVVAGELFF
>TRBV4-1|-
CASSPGRGTNSPLHF
>TRBV27|-
CASSAIPGVNTEAFF
>TRBV6-6|-
CASSQVRRYTGELFF
>TRBV29-1|-
CSVREGRPYTEAFF
>TRBV4-1|-
CASSQVTGVPNTQYF
>TRBV28|-
CASSLLGGGVSGETQYF
>TRBV14|-
CASSPDSTDTQYF
>TRBV5-4|TRBD2
CASSFSAGGSNEQFF
>TRBV18|TRBD1
CASSPLTGTEAFF
>TRBV29-1|TRBD1
CSVEDNRGATQYF
>TRBV27|TRBD2
CASSSSGSLGEQYF
>TRBV7-3|TRBD2
CASSFMGGSGYEQYF
>TRBV6-1|TRBD1
CASSEALPGTGETQYF
>TRBV6-6|-
CASRAEFSAYNEQFF
>TRBV7-3|-
CASSFGGNTEAFF
>TRBV4-1|-
CASSRGGPSYEQYF
>TRBV19|-
CASRSEFSGNTIYF
>TRBV5-1|-
CASSSENTEAFF
>TRBV5-5|TRBD1
CASSWDPRQGESYEQYF
>TRBV2|-
CAGTKGETDTQYF
>TRBV7-2|-
CASSFGQDTQYF
>TRBV28|TRBD1
CASSSGTAFNEKLFF
>TRBV7-2|-
CASSLKAVSSGNTIYF
>TRBV19|-
CASSLGHLNLLGYTF
>TRBV28|-
CATRGGAGTQYF
>TRBV7-9|-
CASSLGGNSPLHF
>TRBV21-1|-
CASSKGGGGQPQHF
>TRBV6-5|-
CASSYLDNYTF
>TRBV21-1|-
CASSNGRGQGEGTDTQYF
>TRBV7-2|-
CASSFRQSTDTQYF
>TRBV5-1|-
CASSLGRAGKNIQYF
>TRBV30|-
CAWSAAPLASTDTQYF
>TRBV6-1|TRBD1
CASRGTGRDTEAFF
>TRBV7-2|TRBD1
CASSYTGDSRNQPQHF
>TRBV2|-
CASSADRNGELFF
>TRBV9|-
CASSVAPGEAYEQYF
>TRBV6-1|TRBD1
CASSEAPNRQGMMSYF
>TRBV6-6|-
CASGRGQGSNQPQHF
>TRBV5-1|-
CASSYSQITNTEAFF
>TRBV9|-
CASSFGTKGTEAFF
>TRBV28|-
CASSPRPLQETQYF
>TRBV25-1|-
CASSDWGAGANVLTF
>TRBV10-1|TRBD1
CASRKPRDREFEEGTEAFF
>TRBV14|-
CASSQAHGRDSYEQYF
>TRBV6-1|-
CASSEIRVGTEAFF
>TRBV5-1|-
CASSMTRNEQFF
>TRBV6-5|-
CASTSSGSYEQYF
>TRBV28|TRBD2
CASSKPGGSRGNTDTQYF
>TRBV19|-
CASSFLRQPQHF
>TRBV5-6|-
CASSSRVTSPSYNEQFF
>TRBV28|-
CASSFGGDYGYTF